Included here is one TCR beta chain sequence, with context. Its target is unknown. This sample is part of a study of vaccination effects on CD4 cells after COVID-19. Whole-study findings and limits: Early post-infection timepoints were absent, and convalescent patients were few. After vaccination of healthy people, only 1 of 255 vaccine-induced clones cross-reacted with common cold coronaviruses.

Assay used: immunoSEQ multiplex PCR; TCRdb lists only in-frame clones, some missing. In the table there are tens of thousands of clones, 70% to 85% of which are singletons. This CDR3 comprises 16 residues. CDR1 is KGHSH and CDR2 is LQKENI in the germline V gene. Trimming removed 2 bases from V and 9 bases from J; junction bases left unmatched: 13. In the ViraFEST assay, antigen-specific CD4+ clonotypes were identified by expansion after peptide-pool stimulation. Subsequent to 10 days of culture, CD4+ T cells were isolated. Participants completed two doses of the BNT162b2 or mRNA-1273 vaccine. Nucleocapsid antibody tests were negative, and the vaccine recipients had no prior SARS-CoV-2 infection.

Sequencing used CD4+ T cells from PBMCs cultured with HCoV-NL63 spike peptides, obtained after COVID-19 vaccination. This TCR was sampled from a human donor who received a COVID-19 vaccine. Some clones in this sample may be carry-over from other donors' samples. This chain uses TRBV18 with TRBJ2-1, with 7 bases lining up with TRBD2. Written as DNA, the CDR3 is TGTGCCAGCTCACCAGCTGCACGGGGGGTAGAAGGTGAGCAGTTCTTC. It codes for CASSPAARGVEGEQFF.